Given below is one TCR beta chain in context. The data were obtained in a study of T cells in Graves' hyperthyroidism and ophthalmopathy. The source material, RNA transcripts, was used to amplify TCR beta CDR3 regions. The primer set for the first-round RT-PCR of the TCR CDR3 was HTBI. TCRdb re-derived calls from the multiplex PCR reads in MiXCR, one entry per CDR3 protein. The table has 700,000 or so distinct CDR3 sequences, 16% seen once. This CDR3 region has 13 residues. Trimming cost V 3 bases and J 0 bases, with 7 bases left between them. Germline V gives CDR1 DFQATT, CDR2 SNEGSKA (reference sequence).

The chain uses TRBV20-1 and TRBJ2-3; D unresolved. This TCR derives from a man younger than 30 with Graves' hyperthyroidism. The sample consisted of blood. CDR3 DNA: TGCAGTGCTAGGGGCGTTAGCACAGATACGCAGTATTTT. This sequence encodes CSARGVSTDTQYF.